These 20 T cell receptor beta chains share one sample of origin, sequenced in a study of T cell responses to AZD1222 COVID-19 vaccine. Generated by immunoSEQ multiplex PCR, the TCRdb table keeps only in-frame clones and is missing some. The sample lists 70,000 to 100,000 clones, more than 85% occurring once. The material was peripheral blood, obtained 28 days after the second AZD1222 dose. Receptors were obtained from an adult who received the AZD1222 COVID-19 vaccine.

The gene calls are TRBV28 and TRBJ2-7; D may correspond to TRBD1 or TRBD2 (5 bases each). Trimming shortened V by 4 bases and J by 1 base, and 11 bases separated the two germline ends. The CDR3 consists of 14 residues. Germline CDR1 reads MDHEN; CDR2 reads SYDVKM. CDR3 sequence: CASSSPGRSYEQYF. DNA of the CDR3: TGTGCCAGCAGTTCGCCGGGACGGTCCTACGAGCAGTACTTC.

The rearrangement uses TRBV7-8 and TRBJ2-6; no clear D. Germline values: CDR1 SGHVS, CDR2 FQNEAQ. Trimming cost V 5 bases and J 1 base, with 3 bases left between them. This CDR3 spans 13 amino acids. The CDR3 DNA reads as TGTGCCAGCAGCATATCTGGGGCCAACGTCCTGACTTTC. Residues: CASSISGANVLTF.

The chain employs TRBV5-4 and TRBJ2-1; D remains unclear. The CDR3 covers 12 residues. The V and J ends lost 1 base and 5 bases respectively, with 4 bases between them. CDR1 SGHNT and CDR2 YYREEE come from the germline V gene (reference sequence). CDR3 sequence reads: CASSLQDNEQFF. The CDR3 coding sequence is TGTGCCAGCAGCTTGCAGGACAATGAGCAGTTCTTC.

The chain is built from TRBV30 and TRBJ1-2; D unclear. Germline assignment: CDR1 GTSNPN and CDR2 SVGIG (reference sequence). V lost 0 bases and J 4 bases, leaving 12 bases between the germline ends. The CDR3 totals 14 residues. The chain's CDR3 is CAWSVLGRSYGYTF. As DNA, the CDR3 is TGTGCCTGGAGTGTGTTGGGTCGCTCCTATGGCTACACCTTC.

In this sample, this clone turned up a few times. Here the CDR3 reads CASSPLETGGFNGYTF. DNA of the CDR3: TGTGCCAGCTCACCACTTGAGACAGGGGGATTTAATGGCTACACCTTC. V usage is TRBV18 and J usage is TRBJ1-2; 9 bases are a match to TRBD1. This CDR3 region has 16 residues. Germline CDR1 KGHSH, CDR2 LQKENI. With 1 base clipped from V and 6 bases from J, the junction kept 9 bases outside the gene matches.

This rearrangement joins TRBV5-4 to TRBJ2-5; 12 bases agree with TRBD2. The CDR3 consists of 16 residues. The J segment lost 3 bases and the V segment lost 0 bases, leaving 3 bases of the junction unmatched. The germline gives CDR1 SGHNT, CDR2 YYREEE (reference sequence). As DNA, the CDR3 is TGTGCCAGCAGCTTGGGGCCTAGCGGGGGGGAAGAGACCCAGTACTTC. It codes for CASSLGPSGGEETQYF.

The rearrangement uses TRBV7-9 and TRBJ1-2; 11 bases line up with TRBD1. The V and J ends lost 2 bases and 3 bases, in that order; junction bases with no gene match: 5. From germline, CDR1 is SEHNR and CDR2 FQNEAQ (reference sequence). The CDR3 has 16 amino acids. The CDR3 DNA is TGTGCCAGCAGCTTACCAGGGACAGGGGGGGACTATGGCTACACCTTC. Translation: CASSLPGTGGDYGYTF.

The chain combines TRBV24-1 with TRBJ2-5; 7 nucleotides agree with TRBD2. V lost 3 bases and J lost 4; bases outside the gene matches: 10. Germline assignment: CDR1 KGHDR and CDR2 SFDVKD. The length of the CDR3 is 16 residues. The CDR3: CATSDPRTRGGETQYF. CDR3 DNA sequence: TGTGCCACCAGTGATCCACGGACTAGGGGAGGAGAGACCCAGTACTTC.

The chain uses TRBV3-1 (or the pseudogene TRBV3-2) and TRBJ1-1; TRBD1 agrees at 7 bases. Looked up from germline, CDR1 is LGHDT and CDR2 is YNNKEL (reference sequence). The CDR3 loop spans 12 amino acids. The V gene end was trimmed by 3 bases and the J gene end by 11 bases; junction bases not matched to a gene: 6. The CDR3 loop is CASSHTPTGAFF. CDR3 nucleotide sequence: TGTGCCAGCAGCCATACTCCGACAGGGGCTTTCTTT.

V usage is TRBV9 and J usage is TRBJ2-1; D ambiguous. Trimming took 3 bases from V and 8 from J, leaving 12 bases between them. CDR3 length: 13 amino acids. Germline-derived CDR1 and CDR2 are SGDLS and YYNGEE. CDR3 sequence: CASSAPLKDEQFF. CDR3 bases: TGTGCCAGCAGCGCCCCTCTTAAGGATGAGCAGTTCTTC.

V usage is TRBV20-1 and J usage is TRBJ2-2; D is undetermined. The CDR3 loop spans 15 amino acids. The germline gives CDR1 DFQATT, CDR2 SNEGSKA (reference sequence). Between the trimmed V and J ends, which lost 3 bases and 3 bases, there was a span of 14 bases. The CDR3 spells CSASIGRLDTGELFF. The CDR3 bases are TGCAGTGCTAGTATTGGACGGCTGGACACCGGGGAGCTGTTTTTT.

This clone was observed a single time. The chain is built from TRBV11-2 and TRBJ1-6, with D hard to call. Germline CDR1 reads SGHAT; CDR2 reads FQNNGV. Between the trimmed V and J ends, which lost 4 bases and 10 bases, there was a span of 17 bases. The CDR3 extends over 15 amino acids. The chain's CDR3 is CASSSIVGRGSPLHF. CDR3 nucleotide sequence: TGTGCCAGCAGCTCTATAGTTGGGCGAGGGTCACCCCTCCACTTT. Together with reference TRBV11-2 and TRBJ1-6, the CDR3 gives the full variable domain: EAGVAQSPRYKIIEKRQSVAFWCNPISGHATLYWYQQILGQGPKLLIQFQNNGVVDDSQLPKDRFSAERLKGVDSTLKIQPAKLEDSAVYLCASSSIVGRGSPLHFGNGTRLTVT.

V is TRBV15 and J is TRBJ2-1, with D possibly being TRBD1 (7 bases). Germline values: CDR1 LNHNV, CDR2 YYDKDF (reference sequence). Trimming cost V 5 bases and J 9 bases, with 14 bases left between them. The CDR3 extends over 13 amino acids. Written as DNA, the CDR3 is TGTGCCACCAGCGAAACCCAGGGGGGTGAGCAGTTCTTC. As protein: CATSETQGGEQFF.

The J gene is TRBJ2-3, the V gene TRBV4-2; TRBD2 matches 7 bases. Losses at the gene ends were 1 base for V and 0 bases for J; bases not matched to a gene: 1. Germline V gene sequence: CDR1 LGHNA, CDR2 YNFKEQ. The CDR3 has 15 amino acids. CDR3 nucleotides: TGTGCCAGCAGCCAAGGAGCGGGGAGCACAGATACGCAGTATTTT. This translates into CASSQGAGSTDTQYF.

The J gene is TRBJ1-2, the V gene TRBV7-3, with D possibly matching TRBD1 (5 bases). CDR1 is SGHTA and CDR2 is FQGTGA in the germline V gene. The CDR3 covers 14 residues. The ends were cut back, 1 base at V and 3 bases at J, with 9 bases in the middle. The CDR3 nucleotides read TGTGCCAGCAGCTTAAATGGGGGGGACTATGGCTACACCTTC. Protein product: CASSLNGGDYGYTF.

This chain joins TRBV6-6 and TRBJ2-3; 9 nucleotides line up with TRBD2. CDR3 length equals 17 residues. V lost 6 bases, J lost 4 bases, and 14 bases stayed unmatched. Germline V lookup: CDR1 MNHNY, CDR2 SVGAGI (reference sequence). As DNA, the CDR3 is TGTGCCAGCAGGCGACAAGCTAGCGGGACCCGTTCAGATACGCAGTATTTT. This encodes CASRRQASGTRSDTQYF.

The chain is built from TRBV7-8 and TRBJ2-2; possibly TRBD2 for D (5 bases). Germline V gene data show CDR1 as SGHVS and CDR2 as FQNEAQ. The CDR3 has 15 amino acids. Trimming stripped 5 bases from V and 2 bases from J, with 12 bases between. The CDR3 reads CASSPWAGNTGELFF. CDR3 nucleotides: TGTGCCAGCAGCCCCTGGGCGGGTAACACCGGGGAGCTGTTTTTT. Supplemented by reference TRBV7-8 and TRBJ2-2, the full variable domain reads GAGVSQSPRYKVAKRGQDVALRCDPISGHVSLFWYQQALGQGPEFLTYFQNEAQLDKSGLPSDRFFAERPEGSVSTLKIQRTQQEDSAVYLCASSPWAGNTGELFFGEGSRLTVL.

V is TRBV3-1 (or the pseudogene TRBV3-2) and J is TRBJ1-4; the D gene is possibly TRBD1 (6 bases). Between the trimmed V and J ends, which lost 2 bases and 10 bases, there was a span of 20 bases. This CDR3 is 16 amino acids long. CDR1 is LGHDT and CDR2 is YNNKEL in the germline V gene (reference sequence). CDR3 residues: CASSQSQSLVRGKLFF. In DNA, the CDR3 is TGTGCCAGCAGCCAATCGCAAAGCCTCGTCAGGGGAAAACTGTTTTTT.

This rearrangement joins TRBV7-2 to TRBJ2-1; D may be TRBD1 or TRBD2 (6 bases each). The CDR3 is made up of 15 amino acids. Germline CDR1 and CDR2: SGHTA and FQGNSA. The V and J ends lost 1 base and 4 bases respectively, with 11 bases between them. Here the CDR3 reads CASSLVGGPYNEQFF. CDR3 bases: TGTGCCAGCAGCTTAGTTGGGGGGCCATACAATGAGCAGTTCTTC. Variable domain in full (rest from reference TRBV7-2 and TRBJ2-1): GAGVSQSPSNKVTEKGKDVELRCDPISGHTALYWYRQSLGQGLEFLIYFQGNSAPDKSGLPSDRFSAERTGGSVSTLTIQRTQQEDSAVYLCASSLVGGPYNEQFFGPGTRLTVL.

The gene calls are TRBV11-3 and TRBJ1-2; D perhaps matches TRBD1 (6 bases). Germline V gene data show CDR1 as SGHNT and CDR2 as YENEEA. CDR3 length: 17 amino acids. V lost 4 bases to trimming and J lost 0 bases, with 18 bases between them. CDR3 nucleotide sequence: TGTGCCAGCAGCTCCCTCAGAGGACAGATAGCTAACTATGGCTACACCTTC. Translated: CASSSLRGQIANYGYTF. Complete variable domain (other parts from reference TRBV11-3 and TRBJ1-2): EAGVVQSPRYKIIEKKQPVAFWCNPISGHNTLYWYLQNLGQGPELLIRYENEEAVDDSQLPKDRFSAERLKGVDSTLKIQPAELGDSAVYLCASSSLRGQIANYGYTFGSGTRLTVV.